Detailed here is one T cell receptor beta chain. TCRdb's copy holds only in-frame clones and misses some; the assay was immunoSEQ multiplex PCR. Among about 180,000 clones listed, around nine tenths were seen once. These data belong to a study of control samples from healthy donors and cancer patients. CDR3 size: 15 residues. Trimming pared 4 bases from V and 4 bases from J, leaving 14 bases between. Germline-derived CDR1 and CDR2 are SGHTA and FQGNSA. Source material: blood. This TCR came from a man aged 25-45 years in good health. This sequence joins TRBV7-2 and TRBJ2-1, with a weak D call TRBD2 (6 bases). CDR3 nucleotide sequence: TGTGCCAGCAGCTCCGGGAGTGAGGGGTACAATGAGCAGTTCTTC. Its translation is CASSSGSEGYNEQFF.